These 3 T cell receptor beta chains share one sample of origin, sequenced in a study of blood T cells in healthy people across ages. Alongside a J-beta primer mix, a sample-barcoded 5' primer served in a second PCR lasting roughly 7 to 11 cycles. TCRdb reanalysed the 5' RACE reads using MiXCR and keeps one entry per CDR3 protein. The sample shows some 780,000 distinct CDR3 sequences, around three fifths of them seen only once. The sequenced sample was blood. Source of these receptors: a man aged 35-49 years in good health.

There are a few counts of this clonotype. J is TRBJ1-2 and V is TRBV21-1; the D segment call TRBD1 is taken from the table without a DNA check. TRBV21-1 represents a pseudogene. The CDR3 totals 14 residues. CDR3 residues: CASPRQGHAGGYTF. For the CDR3, the DNA is TGTGCCAGCCCCAGACAGGGGCACGCCGGTGGCTACACCTTC.

The sample holds a few counts of this clonotype. The CDR3 region has the DNA TGCGCCAGCAGCTTGGGGATGGGGGAGGACGAGCAGTACTTC. Its translation is CASSLGMGEDEQYF. The V gene is TRBV5-1, the J gene TRBJ2-7; D perhaps matches TRBD2 (6 bases). Germline lookup yields CDR1 SGHRS and CDR2 YFSETQ. This CDR3 contains 14 residues. Trimming stripped 0 bases from V and 5 bases from J, with 12 bases between.

The J gene is TRBJ1-1, the V gene TRBV11-3, with D possibly TRBD1 on 5 matching bases. The CDR3 loop spans 14 amino acids. The germline gives CDR1 SGHNT, CDR2 YENEEA. Trimming took off 7 bases at V and 2 bases at J, with 14 bases between the two ends. This CDR3 is CASIQGDANTEAFF. As DNA, the CDR3 is TGTGCCAGCATCCAAGGGGACGCAAACACTGAAGCTTTCTTT.